A single sample gave rise to the 18 T cell receptor beta chains below, sequenced in a study of a mutant IDH1 vaccine in newly diagnosed glioma. Method: immunoSEQ multiplex PCR; TCRdb's copy keeps in-frame clones and lacks some. The sample consists of roughly 49,000 clones, about 92% of them appearing once. The time point: week 35, safety follow-up. Mutant IDH1 20-mer peptide, at 300 ug, made up each vaccine dose, with topical imiquimod. Their antigens are not known. Sequenced here: PBMCs, sampled from a glioma patient whose treatment included an IDH1 peptide vaccine. The receptors originated from a man between 45 and 60 years old with glioma.

The rearrangement links TRBV5-1 to TRBJ2-5; either TRBD1 or TRBD2 may supply D (5 bases each). The CDR3 consists of 13 residues. Germline V gives CDR1 SGHRS, CDR2 YFSETQ. The V end lost 5 bases, the J end lost 1 base, and 9 bases lay between the germline ends. The CDR3 nucleotides are TGCGCCAGCAGTTTCGGGGCCCAAGAGACCCAGTACTTC. Protein product: CASSFGAQETQYF.

The chain recombines TRBV6-6 with TRBJ2-7, with TRBD1 identical over 7 bases. CDR3 size: 15 residues. CDR1 MNHNY and CDR2 SVGAGI come from the germline V gene (reference sequence). V lost 7 bases and J lost 5; bases outside the gene matches: 14. The CDR3 region is CASTNSGQGDHEQYF. The CDR3 DNA reads TGTGCCAGCACTAATTCTGGGCAGGGGGACCACGAGCAGTACTTC.

Of note for this clone: A junction boundary mismatches the germline segment, possibly from a read error. The V and J genes are TRBV7-7 and TRBJ1-1; D unresolved. The germline V gene has CDR1 SSHAT and CDR2 FNYEAQ (reference sequence). This CDR3 region has 13 residues. CDR3 sequence: CASSLDLNTEAFF. The DNA of the CDR3 is TGTGCTAGCAGCTTAGACCTGAACACTGAAGCTTTCTTT.

The CDR3 loop is CASSKGTAPRGGYTF. The CDR3 bases are TGTGCCAGCAGCAAGGGGACAGCCCCGCGGGGTGGCTACACCTTC. The rearrangement joins TRBV27 to TRBJ1-2, with TRBD1 matching over 7 bases. Germline CDR1 is MNHEY and CDR2 is SMNVEV (reference sequence). Trimming at V came to 6 bases and at J to 7 bases, leaving 14 bases not matched to a gene. CDR3 length: 15 amino acids.

The genes are TRBV4-1 and TRBJ2-6; possibly TRBD2 for D (5 bases). Deletions cut 3 bases from V and 1 base from J, with 7 bases between. Germline V lookup: CDR1 MGHRA, CDR2 YSYEKL. The CDR3 loop spans 15 amino acids. The CDR3 spells CASSHTGSGANVLTF. CDR3 in DNA: TGCGCCAGCAGCCATACGGGGTCTGGGGCCAACGTCCTGACTTTC.

The chain has TRBV28 and TRBJ2-7; a weak D match, TRBD2 (5 bases). The V gene's germline CDR1 is MDHEN and CDR2 SYDVKM. CDR3 length: 13 amino acids. Trimming shortened V by 5 bases and J by 7 bases, and 15 bases separated the two germline ends. CDR3 residues: CASSTGGPGEQYF. CDR3 DNA: TGTGCCAGCAGTACCGGTGGACCGGGGGAGCAGTACTTC.

The rearrangement joins TRBV19 to TRBJ2-1, with TRBD2 as a possible D gene (5 bases). The CDR3 contains 16 residues. V lost 1 base to trimming and J lost 1 base, with 11 bases between them. CDR1 LNHDA and CDR2 SQIVND come from the germline V gene (reference sequence). The CDR3 nucleotides are TGTGCCAGTAGTATAGTCCGGGATCTATCCTACAATGAGCAGTTCTTC. Encoded protein: CASSIVRDLSYNEQFF. The whole variable domain, filled in from reference TRBV19 and TRBJ2-1, reads DGGITQSPKYLFRKEGQNVTLSCEQNLNHDAMYWYRQDPGQGLRLIYYSQIVNDFQKGDIAEGYSVSREKKESFPLTVTSAQKNPTAFYLCASSIVRDLSYNEQFFGPGTRLTVL.

The rearrangement uses TRBV7-9 and TRBJ2-7, with 7 bases aligning to TRBD1. Germline values: CDR1 SEHNR, CDR2 FQNEAQ (reference sequence). CDR3 length: 15 amino acids. J lost 7 bases, V lost 5 bases, and 14 bases had no gene match. Here the CDR3 DNA reads TGTGCCAGCAGCCTTTCCGGACAGGCGAGGGGAGAGCAGTACTTC. It translates to CASSLSGQARGEQYF. The full variable domain, in which reference TRBV7-9 and TRBJ2-7 provide the parts outside the CDR3, is DTGVSQNPRHKITKRGQNVTFRCDPISEHNRLYWYRQTLGQGPEFLTYFQNEAQLEKSRLLSDRFSAERPKGSFSTLEIQRTEQGDSAMYLCASSLSGQARGEQYFGPGTRLTVT.

The chain is built from TRBV11-2 and TRBJ1-2; D is unresolved. The CDR3 extends over 13 amino acids. The V end lost 5 bases, the J end lost 1 base, and 8 bases lay between the germline ends. The germline gives CDR1 SGHAT, CDR2 FQNNGV. Written as DNA, the CDR3 is TGTGCCAGCAGCCACCTAAATAACTATGGCTACACCTTC. Protein: CASSHLNNYGYTF.

The chain joins TRBV7-8 to TRBJ2-6; 7 bases are a match to TRBD1. Germline V gene lookup returns CDR1 SGHVS and CDR2 FQNEAQ. Trimming took 1 base from V and 0 from J; bases not matched to a gene: 6. The CDR3 length is 18 residues. CDR3 sequence reads: CASSLGGQFFSGANVLTF. The CDR3 region has the DNA TGTGCCAGCAGCTTAGGGGGACAGTTTTTCTCTGGGGCCAACGTCCTGACTTTC.

This chain uses TRBV5-1 with TRBJ2-7, with 8 bases matching TRBD1. The germline CDR1 and CDR2 sequences are SGHRS and YFSETQ. The V and J ends lost 4 bases and 1 base, in that order; junction bases with no gene match: 7. The CDR3 has 15 amino acids. CDR3 sequence (DNA): TGCGCCAGCAGCCCCGGGACAGGACGTTCCTACGAGCAGTACTTC. Translated: CASSPGTGRSYEQYF.

CDR3 residues: CASSDHFNGTGLYEQYF. CDR3 nucleotide sequence: TGTGCCAGCAGCGACCACTTCAACGGGACAGGGCTCTACGAGCAGTACTTC. J is TRBJ2-7 and V is TRBV7-9; 9 bases match TRBD1. The CDR3 runs 17 residues. V trimming: 5 bases; J trimming: 3 bases; junction bases outside the gene matches: 14. The germline CDR1 and CDR2 sequences are SEHNR and FQNEAQ (reference sequence).

CDR3 nucleotide sequence: TGTGCCAGCAGCTTAGCCCTGGGGGAGGGCACAGATACGCAGTATTTT. It translates to CASSLALGEGTDTQYF. V and J are TRBV7-9 and TRBJ2-3; TRBD2 might be the D (6 bases). V gave up 0 bases and J gave up 1 base, with 11 bases separating them. CDR1 SEHNR and CDR2 FQNEAQ come from the germline V gene (reference sequence). This CDR3 spans 16 amino acids.

This clone occurred once. An end of the junction differs from the germline gene, which may be a read error. V usage is TRBV7-7 and J usage is TRBJ2-5; 14 bases are a match to TRBD2. This CDR3 has 18 amino acids. The germline V gene encodes CDR1 SSHAT and CDR2 FNYEAQ (reference sequence). CDR3 DNA: TGTGCTAGCAGCTTAGTGTTGGGACTAGCGGGAGAAGTTGAGACCCAGTACTTC. This translates into CASSLVLGLAGEVETQYF.

V gene TRBV7-2 combines with J gene TRBJ2-7; a weak D match, TRBD1 (6 bases). This CDR3 comprises 15 residues. Trimming removed 5 bases at V and 0 bases at J, with 14 bases between. Germline V gene lookup returns CDR1 SGHTA and CDR2 FQGNSA. CDR3 in DNA: TGTGCCAGCAGCCGCCGGACAGAAAGCTCCTACGAGCAGTACTTC. This encodes CASSRRTESSYEQYF.

The rearrangement links TRBV18 to TRBJ2-5, with TRBD2 identical over 8 bases. The V gene's germline CDR1 is KGHSH and CDR2 LQKENI. The CDR3 is 13 residues long. V dropped 11 bases and J dropped 2; count of bases not matched to a gene: 7. The CDR3 reads CAARTSGQETQYF. The CDR3 bases are TGTGCCGCGAGAACTAGCGGTCAAGAGACCCAGTACTTC.

This sequence joins TRBV7-9 and TRBJ1-1; D possibly corresponds to TRBD1 (6 bases). CDR1 and CDR2 (germline): SEHNR, FQNEAQ (reference sequence). Trimming took off 2 bases at V and 1 base at J, with 17 bases between the two ends. There are 17 residues in the CDR3. CDR3 residues: CASSLYGGGPGNTEAFF. The CDR3 bases are TGTGCCAGCAGCTTATACGGTGGGGGCCCGGGGAACACTGAAGCTTTCTTT.

Concerning this clone itself: Sequence at one end of the junction differs from germline and may be a read error. V is TRBV6-1 and J is TRBJ2-7; 14 bases align to TRBD2. The CDR3 is 15 residues long. Germline CDR1 and CDR2: MNHNS and SASEGT. CDR3 residues: CTSRGLAGATYEQYF. The CDR3, as DNA: TGTACCAGCAGGGGACTAGCGGGGGCCACCTACGAGCAGTACTTC.